The sequence of this TCR beta chain was determined in a study of tumour-infiltrating T cells in Burkitt lymphoma. Study summary: Survival, overall and progression-free, tracked with productive clonality.

Libraries were prepared by immunoSEQ multiplex PCR; TCRdb keeps only in-frame clonotypes and omits some of them. The repertoire holds 5,500 to 7,000 clones, with roughly a tenth as singletons. This clone was observed a few times. Trimming removed 5 bases from V and 0 bases from J, with 5 bases in between. CDR1 and CDR2 from the germline V gene are MNHEY and SMNVEV (reference sequence). The CDR3 spans 13 residues. The sample was tumor tissue. The chain uses TRBV27 and TRBJ1-5, with no clear D. This sequence originates from a human donor with diffuse large B-cell lymphoma. CDR3: CASSPDSNQPQHF. In nucleotides, the CDR3 is TGTGCCAGCAGTCCCGATAGCAATCAGCCCCAGCATTTT.